What follows is one T cell receptor (beta chain) and its context. Its antigen is as yet unknown. The germline gives CDR1 SGHNT, CDR2 YYREEE (reference sequence). Trimming stripped 0 bases from V and 8 bases from J, with 14 bases between. This CDR3 has 14 residues. The data belong to a study of cytomegalovirus exposure and HLA in healthy donors. General observations from the study: Certain indistinguishable V segments, among them TRBV6-2 and TRBV6-3, were excluded.

PCR amplification relied on 60 Vbeta primers (plus 13 Jbeta primers). Generated by immunoSEQ multiplex PCR, the TCRdb table keeps only in-frame clones and is missing some. This sample yields tens of thousands of clones, of which about 84% are seen a single time; 5.5% to 7% belongs to the top ten. V and J are TRBV5-4 and TRBJ1-2; D not certain. What was sequenced was PBMCs. The TCR was taken from a male donor in good health and CMV-seronegative. The CDR3 region has the DNA TGTGCCAGCAGCTTGGCGGGAAGAGGAGGAGGCTACACCTTC. This sequence encodes CASSLAGRGGGYTF.